This T cell receptor beta chain was retrieved from a study of CD8 T cells in ankylosing spondylitis. Notes on the study in general: It was reported that disease-linked clones were significantly enriched in matched ankylosing spondylitis synovial fluid. Ankylosing spondylitis blood appeared to carry a characteristic TCR beta motif of several highly homologous variants.

Quantitative 5'-RACE with molecular barcodes generated TCR beta libraries. TCRdb redid the calling of the 5' RACE reads with MiXCR, one entry per CDR3 protein. The sample records more than 100,000 distinct CDR3 sequences, 17% being singletons. In regard to this clonotype: What it recognizes is unknown.

This CDR3 comprises 13 residues. The germline CDR1 and CDR2 sequences are SQVTM and ANQGSEA. V was clipped by 6 bases and J by 7 bases; unmatched bases: 7. The chain uses TRBV29-1 and TRBJ2-1, with TRBD2 matching over 9 bases. Material for sequencing was blood, either unsorted or a sorted T cell fraction (not recorded which). This TCR was recovered from a male donor with ankylosing spondylitis. CDR3 in amino acids: CSVLREGLNEQFF. CDR3 sequence (DNA): TGCAGCGTCTTGCGGGAGGGCCTTAATGAGCAGTTCTTC.